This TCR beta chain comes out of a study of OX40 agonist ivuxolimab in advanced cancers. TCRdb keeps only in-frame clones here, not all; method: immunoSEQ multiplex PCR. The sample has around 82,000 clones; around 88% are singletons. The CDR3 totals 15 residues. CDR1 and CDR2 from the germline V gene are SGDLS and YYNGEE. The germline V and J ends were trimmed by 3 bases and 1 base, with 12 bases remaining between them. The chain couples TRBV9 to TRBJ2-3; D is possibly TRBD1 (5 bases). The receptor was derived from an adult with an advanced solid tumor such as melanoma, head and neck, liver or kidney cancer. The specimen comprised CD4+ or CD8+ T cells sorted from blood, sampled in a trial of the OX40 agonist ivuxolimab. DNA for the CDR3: TGTGCCAGCAGCGCAAGGACAACACGCACAGATACGCAGTATTTT. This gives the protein CASSARTTRTDTQYF.